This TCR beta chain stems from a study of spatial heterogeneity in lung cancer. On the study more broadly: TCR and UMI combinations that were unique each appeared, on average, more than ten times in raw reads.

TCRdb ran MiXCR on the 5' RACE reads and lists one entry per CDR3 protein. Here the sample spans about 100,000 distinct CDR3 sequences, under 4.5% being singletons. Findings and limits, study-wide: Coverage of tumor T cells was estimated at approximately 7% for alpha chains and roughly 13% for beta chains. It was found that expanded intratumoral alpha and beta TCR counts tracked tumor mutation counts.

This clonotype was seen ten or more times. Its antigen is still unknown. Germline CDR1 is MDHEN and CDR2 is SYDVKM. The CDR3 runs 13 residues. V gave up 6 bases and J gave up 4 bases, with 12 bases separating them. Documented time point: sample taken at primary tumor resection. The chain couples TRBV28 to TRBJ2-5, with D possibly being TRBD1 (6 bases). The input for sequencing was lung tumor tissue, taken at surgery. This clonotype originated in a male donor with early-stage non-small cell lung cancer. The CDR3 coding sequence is TGTGCCAGCAGACGTCAGGGGTCAGAGACCCAGTACTTC. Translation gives CASRRQGSETQYF.